The rows below give T cell receptor beta chains drawn from one sample of a study of cytomegalovirus exposure and HLA in healthy donors. Assay used: immunoSEQ multiplex PCR; TCRdb lists only in-frame clones, some missing. The repertoire has 170,000 or so clones, around four fifths of them found once; the top ten carry around 1.5%. The sample taken for sequencing was PBMCs. These TCRs come from a woman aged 25-40 years in good health and CMV-seronegative. CDR3s include the opening cysteine and the closing phenylalanine or tryptophan. A D gene is named only where the DNA matches it firmly. The listing skips clone size in some rows; elsewhere it reads once, few, many or a size class.

V gene,CDR3 length,D gene,clone size,J gene,CDR3 protein,CDR3 DNA
TRBV5-1,14,TRBD1,-,TRBJ2-3,CASSSGQSTDTQYF,TGCGCCAGCAGCTCGGGACAGAGCACAGATACGCAGTATTTT
TRBV2,15,TRBD2,-,TRBJ2-3,CASSDWSSGVDTQYF,TGTGCCAGCAGTGACTGGTCTAGCGGTGTTGATACGCAGTATTTT
TRBV15,16,-,-,TRBJ2-2,CATSPARVLNTGELFF,TGTGCCACCAGCCCCGCCAGGGTTTTGAACACCGGGGAGCTGTTTTTT
TRBV21-1,14,-,once,TRBJ2-5,CASSKIASVGTQYF,TGTGCCAGCAGCAAAATCGCTAGCGTAGGGACCCAGTACTTC
TRBV20-1,11,-,-,TRBJ2-3,CSALFTDTQYF,TGCAGTGCTCTATTCACAGATACGCAGTATTTT
TRBV7-6,16,-,few,TRBJ1-1,CASSSHSGTLNTEAFF,TGTGCCAGCAGCTCACATTCCGGGACATTGAACACTGAAGCTTTCTTT
TRBV9,21,TRBD2,-,TRBJ2-3,CASSVVPLSPGLAPSTDTQYF,TGTGCCAGCAGCGTAGTCCCCCTCTCACCGGGACTAGCGCCGAGCACAGATACGCAGTATTTT
TRBV5-1,19,TRBD2,-,TRBJ2-2,CASSRELAGGPGSTGELFF,TGCGCCAGCAGCCGGGAACTAGCGGGGGGCCCTGGCAGCACCGGGGAGCTGTTTTTT
TRBV7-2,15,TRBD1,-,TRBJ2-1,CASSRPMGQGFWQFF,TGTGCCAGCAGTAGACCGATGGGACAGGGTTTTTGGCAGTTCTTC
TRBV12-5,13,-,-,TRBJ1-2,CASAPRSSYGYTF,TGTGCTAGTGCACCCAGGTCCTCCTATGGCTACACCTTC
TRBV30,12,-,-,TRBJ1-1,CAWSGQRTEAFF,TGTGCCTGGAGTGGACAGCGTACTGAAGCTTTCTTT
TRBV2,13,-,-,TRBJ2-7,CASTHRNPYEQYF,TGTGCCAGCACTCACAGGAACCCCTACGAGCAGTACTTC
TRBV19,13,TRBD1,-,TRBJ2-3,CASSADRANTQYF,TGTGCCAGTAGTGCTGACAGGGCCAATACGCAGTATTTT
TRBV5-6,15,-,-,TRBJ1-1,CASSLLNEGNAEAFF,TGTGCCAGCAGCTTGTTGAATGAGGGAAACGCTGAAGCTTTCTTT
TRBV6-6,14,-,-,TRBJ2-1,CASSYSAGRNEQFF,TGTGCCAGCAGTTACTCGGCGGGACGAAATGAGCAGTTCTTC
TRBV9,14,TRBD1,-,TRBJ2-1,CASSLDRGWNEQFF,TGTGCCAGCAGCTTGGACAGGGGGTGGAATGAGCAGTTCTTC
TRBV7-8,13,-,-,TRBJ2-7,CASKEEPAYEQYF,TGTGCCAGCAAGGAGGAGCCGGCATACGAGCAGTACTTC
TRBV7-2,13,TRBD1,-,TRBJ1-1,CASSLEGQGVAFF,TGTGCCAGCAGCTTAGAAGGACAGGGGGTAGCTTTCTTT
TRBV29-1,11,-,-,TRBJ1-1,CSALQGTEAFF,TGCAGCGCGTTACAGGGCACTGAAGCTTTCTTT
TRBV13,17,TRBD2,-,TRBJ2-3,CASRLTSGGPYTDTQYF,TGTGCCAGCAGATTGACTAGCGGGGGGCCCTACACAGATACGCAGTATTTT
TRBV7-9,15,TRBD2,-,TRBJ2-3,CASSSLAGGTDTQYF,TGTGCCAGCAGTTCACTAGCGGGGGGCACAGATACGCAGTATTTT
TRBV5-5,14,TRBD1,-,TRBJ2-7,CASTTLRTGSEQYF,TGTGCCAGCACGACTTTGCGGACAGGGAGCGAGCAGTACTTC
TRBV19,17,TRBD1,once,TRBJ1-6,CASSPPGGQGVPSPLHF,TGTGCCAGTAGTCCCCCTGGAGGTCAGGGGGTACCTTCACCCCTCCACTTT